These T cell receptor beta chains were read from a single sample in a study of radiotherapy plus CTLA-4 blockade in lung cancer. Repertoires were generated with immunoSEQ multiplex PCR, while TCRdb's copy carries only in-frame clones and drops some. The sample contains roughly 50,000 clones, roughly 90% of which appear only once. Here the sequenced sample was peripheral blood, taken from a patient treated with radiotherapy plus ipilimumab. These receptors all come from a human donor with non-small cell lung cancer whose response to radiotherapy plus ipilimumab could not be evaluated. CDR3s leave out the opening cysteine and the closing phenylalanine or tryptophan. Each record gives: V gene, CDR3 length, clone size, J gene, CDR3 protein. Rows give clone size only sometimes, using once, few, many, or a class for an expanded clone.

TRBV25-1	11	-	TRBJ1-2	ASSLQGNYGYT
TRBV9	13	-	TRBJ2-7	ASSLGQEGSHEQY
TRBV5-1	11	-	TRBJ1-5	ASSPDRGWPQH
TRBV15	12	-	TRBJ2-1	ATSRLATYNEQF
TRBV9	13	-	TRBJ1-2	ASSPTLQGFQGYT
TRBV7-2	13	-	TRBJ2-5	ASSLGGGLEETQY
TRBV7-9	15	-	TRBJ2-2	ASSFDVGQGGTGELF
TRBV6-6	10	-	TRBJ2-5	ATRQNQETQY
TRBV5-4	12	-	TRBJ1-1	ASSSRGMNTEAF
TRBV5-4	13	-	TRBJ2-2	ASSLAGVDTGELF
TRBV6-6	10	-	TRBJ1-2	ASSYLNYGYT
TRBV9	14	once	TRBJ1-1	ASSVGPGGFGTEAF
TRBV5-1	13	-	TRBJ2-2	ASIMGAGATGELF
TRBV5-5	12	-	TRBJ1-5	ASSADRVNQPQH
TRBV6-5	12	-	TRBJ1-1	ASSGRGPGSEAF
TRBV5-1	14	-	TRBJ2-1	ASSPVAQGAYNEQF
TRBV4-1	16	once	TRBJ2-5	ASSQVTRLRTGQETQY
TRBV10-3	14	-	TRBJ2-7	AISESGGRSSYEQY
TRBV7-2	14	few	TRBJ2-7	ASSQDLAGAPYEQY
TRBV25-1	14	-	TRBJ2-1	ASGLAGGFRHNEQF
TRBV19	11	-	TRBJ1-2	ASTSSQNYGYT
TRBV19	12	few	TRBJ2-3	ASSSGRITDTQY
TRBV10-3	14	-	TRBJ2-2	AISDPSGRNTGELF
TRBV19	13	-	TRBJ1-5	ASSETGPSNQPQH
TRBV1	13	-	TRBJ1-5	TFWGGFYSNQPQH
TRBV30	15	-	TRBJ1-2	AWSSPRKGEANYGYT
TRBV5-4	15	-	TRBJ2-5	ASSDLSGLAGGETQY
TRBV5-6	14	-	TRBJ1-5	ASSRASASSNQPQH
TRBV19	11	once	TRBJ2-1	ASRVTTEDEQF
TRBV6-5	11	once	TRBJ1-1	ASSYRQGPEAF
TRBV15	13	-	TRBJ2-5	ATSLDGQGQETQY
TRBV5-1	14	-	TRBJ1-4	ASSDRDRDVNEKLF
TRBV5-6	15	-	TRBJ2-3	ASSLRAGAGSTDTQY
TRBV7-9	14	-	TRBJ2-2	ASSLWPGRDTGELF
TRBV18	12	-	TRBJ2-1	ASSPASEVGEQF
TRBV4-1	14	-	TRBJ2-7	ASSQSDRDRSYEQY
TRBV7-9	17	few	TRBJ2-1	ASSPPIKLTGSAYNEQF
TRBV15	13	-	TRBJ2-2	ATSRSLYPPGELF
TRBV7-2	17	-	TRBJ2-3	ASSLVMGQGFRSTDTQY
TRBV19	13	-	TRBJ1-2	ASSRDRGLSDGYT
TRBV28	13	-	TRBJ2-2	ASSLSGANTGELF
TRBV10-3	15	-	TRBJ2-1	AISGSLAASSYNEQF
TRBV9	13	-	TRBJ1-5	ASSGTGGFNQPQH
TRBV6-5	12	-	TRBJ2-1	ASTRSILYNEQF
TRBV11-2	11	-	TRBJ2-7	ASSLGAYYEQY
TRBV5-6	11	-	TRBJ2-5	ASSLTGGETQY
TRBV7-2	15	-	TRBJ2-2	ASSLFIRWEQTGELF
TRBV4-3	12	-	TRBJ2-7	ASSHGRFDYEQY
TRBV28	13	once	TRBJ1-4	ASRERGRGEEKLF
TRBV19	12	-	TRBJ1-2	ASTPGQTNYGYT
TRBV5-1	13	-	TRBJ1-4	ASSFRQGADEKLF
TRBV29-1	12	-	TRBJ2-3	SAQGQGAGGTQY
TRBV6-5	12	-	TRBJ2-7	ASSGLAGGYEQY